The next 7 T cell receptor beta chains were all read from a single sample in a study of Ad26.COV2.S vaccination and SARS-CoV-2 variants. Sequencing used immunoSEQ multiplex PCR; TCRdb keeps in-frame clones, though not all of them. The sample yields roughly 400,000 clones, approximately 92% seen once. Treatment in this sample: around 19 received Ad26.COV2.S at low or high dose, single or two shots; several received placebo; per-sample allocation not given. Collection of samples fell on day 63 after the first vaccine or placebo injection. This specimen was peripheral blood, taken in a trial of Ad26.COV2.S vaccine versus placebo. These receptors were collected from a person between 18 and 65 years old who received the Ad26.COV2.S COVID-19 vaccine or a placebo.

The chain links TRBV25-1 to TRBJ1-2; 8 nucleotides line up with TRBD1. V shed 2 bases and J 6 bases; nucleotides not matched to a gene: 2. CDR3 length equals 13 residues. CDR1 MGHDK and CDR2 SYGVNS come from the germline V gene. For the CDR3, the DNA is TGTGCCAGCAGTGAAAAGGACAGGGATGGCTACACCTTC. The encoded protein is CASSEKDRDGYTF.

The J gene is TRBJ1-5, the V gene TRBV6-2 or TRBV6-3; 9 bases align to TRBD1. Germline CDR1 reads MNHEY; CDR2 reads SVGEGT. The CDR3 spans 15 residues. Germline trimming cut 5 bases from V and 3 bases from J; bases unmatched to any gene: 5. This CDR3 is CASSPQGALNQPQHF. The CDR3 DNA reads as TGTGCCAGCAGTCCACAGGGGGCTCTCAATCAGCCCCAGCATTTT.

This chain joins TRBV5-6 and TRBJ2-7; either TRBD1 or TRBD2 may fit D (5 bases each). CDR1 SGHDT and CDR2 YYEEEE come from the germline V gene. Trimming stripped 9 bases from V and 0 bases from J, with 16 bases between. The CDR3 has 14 residues. CDR3 nucleotides: TGTGCCACAACGAGGGACCCCAGCTCCTACGAGCAGTACTTC. This codes for CATTRDPSSYEQYF. The full variable domain, its missing parts supplied by reference TRBV5-6 and TRBJ2-7, is DAGVTQSPTHLIKTRGQQVTLRCSPKSGHDTVSWYQQALGQGPQFIFQYYEEEERQRGNFPDRFSGHQFPNYSSELNVNALLLGDSALYLCATTRDPSSYEQYFGPGTRLTVT.

The chain links TRBV25-1 to TRBJ2-7; D not certain. Trimming removed 1 base at V and 4 bases at J, with 5 bases between. This CDR3 contains 12 residues. Germline V gene sequence: CDR1 MGHDK, CDR2 SYGVNS. The CDR3, as DNA: TGTGCCAGCAGTGAATCGGATTACGAGCAGTACTTC. Its translation: CASSESDYEQYF.

The chain couples TRBV6-1 to TRBJ2-7; the D is unclear. The germline V gene has CDR1 MNHNS and CDR2 SASEGT. This CDR3 has 15 amino acids. V was clipped by 0 bases and J by 0 bases, with 9 bases between them. CDR3 DNA sequence: TGTGCCAGCAGTGAAGCCCATGGATTCTCCTACGAGCAGTACTTC. This codes for CASSEAHGFSYEQYF.

The V gene is TRBV6-2 or TRBV6-3, the J gene TRBJ1-3; D unclear. V was shortened by 2 bases and J by 0 bases, with 5 bases between the two germline ends. This CDR3 has 14 amino acids. In germline, CDR1 is MNHEY, CDR2 SVGEGT. CDR3 sequence reads: CASSYGSSGNTIYF. The CDR3 DNA reads as TGTGCCAGCAGTTACGGAAGCTCTGGAAACACCATATATTTT.

This clone has only one observation. V usage is TRBV18 and J usage is TRBJ2-7, with a possible D match to TRBD2 (6 bases). V lost 0 bases to trimming and J lost 1 base, with 13 bases between them. CDR1 KGHSH and CDR2 LQKENI come from the germline V gene. The CDR3 is 16 amino acids. The CDR3 coding sequence is TGTGCCAGCTCACCACCTGGGGGGAAGGAGTCCTACGAGCAGTACTTC. It is translated as CASSPPGGKESYEQYF.